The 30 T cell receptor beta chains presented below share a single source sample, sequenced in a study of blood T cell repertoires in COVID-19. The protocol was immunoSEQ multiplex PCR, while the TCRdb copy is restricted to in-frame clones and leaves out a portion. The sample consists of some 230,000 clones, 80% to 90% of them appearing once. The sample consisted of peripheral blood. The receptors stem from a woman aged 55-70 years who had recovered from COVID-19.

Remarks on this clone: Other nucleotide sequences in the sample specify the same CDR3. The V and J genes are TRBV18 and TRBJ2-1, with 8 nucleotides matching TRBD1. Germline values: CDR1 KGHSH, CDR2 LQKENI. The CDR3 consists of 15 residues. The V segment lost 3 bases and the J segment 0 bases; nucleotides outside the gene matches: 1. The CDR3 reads CASSPDRGSYNEQFF. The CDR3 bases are TGTGCCAGCTCACCCGACAGGGGCTCCTACAATGAGCAGTTCTTC. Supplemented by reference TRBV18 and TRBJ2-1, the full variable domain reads NAGVMQNPRHLVRRRGQEARLRCSPMKGHSHVYWYRQLPEEGLKFMVYLQKENIIDESGMPKERFSAEFPKEGPSILRIQQVVRGDSAAYFCASSPDRGSYNEQFFGPGTRLTVL.

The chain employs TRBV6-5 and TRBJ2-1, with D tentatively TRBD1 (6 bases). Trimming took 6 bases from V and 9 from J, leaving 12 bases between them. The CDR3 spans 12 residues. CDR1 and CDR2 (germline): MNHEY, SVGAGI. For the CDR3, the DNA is TGTGCCAGCAGCCCCCAGGGGTTTGAGCAGTTCTTC. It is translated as CASSPQGFEQFF.

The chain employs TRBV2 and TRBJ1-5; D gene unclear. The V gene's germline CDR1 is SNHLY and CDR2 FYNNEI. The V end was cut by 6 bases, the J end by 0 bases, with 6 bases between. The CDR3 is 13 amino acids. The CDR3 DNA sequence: TGTGCCAGCAGCCTTTTTAGCAATCAGCCCCAGCATTTT. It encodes CASSLFSNQPQHF.

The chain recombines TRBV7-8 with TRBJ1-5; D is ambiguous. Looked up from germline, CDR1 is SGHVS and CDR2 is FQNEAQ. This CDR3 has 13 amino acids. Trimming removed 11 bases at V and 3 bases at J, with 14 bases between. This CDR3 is CAVSEGANQPQHF. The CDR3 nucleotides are TGTGCCGTATCAGAGGGTGCCAATCAGCCCCAGCATTTT.

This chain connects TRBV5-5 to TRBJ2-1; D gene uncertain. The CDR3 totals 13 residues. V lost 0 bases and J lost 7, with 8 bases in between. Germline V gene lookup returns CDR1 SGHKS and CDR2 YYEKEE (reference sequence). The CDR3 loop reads CASSLGVPNEQFF. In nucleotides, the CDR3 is TGTGCCAGCAGCTTGGGAGTGCCTAATGAGCAGTTCTTC.

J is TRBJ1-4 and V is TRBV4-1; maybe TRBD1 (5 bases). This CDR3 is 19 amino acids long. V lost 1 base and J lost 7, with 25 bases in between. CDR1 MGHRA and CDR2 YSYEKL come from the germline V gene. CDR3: CASSQGMRVGPGEVEKLFF. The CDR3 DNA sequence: TGCGCCAGCAGCCAAGGGATGAGGGTCGGGCCGGGGGAGGTTGAAAAACTGTTTTTT.

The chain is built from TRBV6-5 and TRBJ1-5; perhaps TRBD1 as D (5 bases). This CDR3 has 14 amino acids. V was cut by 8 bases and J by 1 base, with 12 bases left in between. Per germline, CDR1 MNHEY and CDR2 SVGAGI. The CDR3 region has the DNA TGTGCCAGCCTGCCGACAGTCAGCAATCAGCCCCAGCATTTT. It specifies CASLPTVSNQPQHF.

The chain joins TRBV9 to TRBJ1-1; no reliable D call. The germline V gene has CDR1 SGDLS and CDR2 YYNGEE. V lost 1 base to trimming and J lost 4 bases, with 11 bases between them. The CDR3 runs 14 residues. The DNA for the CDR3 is TGTGCCAGCAGCGTAAGCGGGCGAATCACTGAAGCTTTCTTT. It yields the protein CASSVSGRITEAFF. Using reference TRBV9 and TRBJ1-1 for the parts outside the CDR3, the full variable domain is DSGVTQTPKHLITATGQRVTLRCSPRSGDLSVYWYQQSLDQGLQFLIQYYNGEERAKGNILERFSAQQFPDLHSELNLSSLELGDSALYFCASSVSGRITEAFFGQGTRLTVV.

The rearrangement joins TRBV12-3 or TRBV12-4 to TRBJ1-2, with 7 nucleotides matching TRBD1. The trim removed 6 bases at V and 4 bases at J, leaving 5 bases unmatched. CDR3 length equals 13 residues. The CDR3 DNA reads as TGTGCCAGCAGGGAACAGGGGTTCTATGGCTACACCTTC. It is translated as CASREQGFYGYTF.

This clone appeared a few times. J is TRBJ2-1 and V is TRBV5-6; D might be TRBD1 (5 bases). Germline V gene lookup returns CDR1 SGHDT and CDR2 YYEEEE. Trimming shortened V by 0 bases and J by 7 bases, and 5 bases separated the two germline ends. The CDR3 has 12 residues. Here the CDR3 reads CASSLEGNEQFF. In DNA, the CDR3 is TGTGCCAGCAGCTTGGAGGGGAATGAGCAGTTCTTC.

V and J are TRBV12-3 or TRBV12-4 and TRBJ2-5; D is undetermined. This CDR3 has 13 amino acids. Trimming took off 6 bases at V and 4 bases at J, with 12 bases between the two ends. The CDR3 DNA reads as TGTGCCAGCAGGGCCGCGGTTTCAGAGACCCAGTACTTC. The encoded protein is CASRAAVSETQYF.

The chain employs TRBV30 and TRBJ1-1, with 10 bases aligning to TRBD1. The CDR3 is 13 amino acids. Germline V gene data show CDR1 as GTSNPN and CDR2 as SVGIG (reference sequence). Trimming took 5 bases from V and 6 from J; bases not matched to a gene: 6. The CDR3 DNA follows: TGTGCCTGGGCGCGGGGACAGGGGTCTGAAGCTTTCTTT. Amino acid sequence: CAWARGQGSEAFF.

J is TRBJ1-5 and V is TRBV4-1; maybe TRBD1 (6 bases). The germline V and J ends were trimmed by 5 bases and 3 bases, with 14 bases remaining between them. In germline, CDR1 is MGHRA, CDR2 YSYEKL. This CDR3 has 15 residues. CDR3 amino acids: CASSNRDTDNQPQHF. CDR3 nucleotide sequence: TGCGCCAGCAGCAACCGGGACACAGACAATCAGCCCCAGCATTTT.

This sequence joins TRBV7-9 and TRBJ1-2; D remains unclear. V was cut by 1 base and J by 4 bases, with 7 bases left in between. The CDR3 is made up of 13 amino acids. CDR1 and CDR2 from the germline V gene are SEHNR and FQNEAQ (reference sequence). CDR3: CASSLDGGYGYTF. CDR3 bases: TGTGCCAGCAGCTTAGATGGAGGCTATGGCTACACCTTC. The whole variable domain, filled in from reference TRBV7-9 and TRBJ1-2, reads DTGVSQNPRHKITKRGQNVTFRCDPISEHNRLYWYRQTLGQGPEFLTYFQNEAQLEKSRLLSDRFSAERPKGSFSTLEIQRTEQGDSAMYLCASSLDGGYGYTFGSGTRLTVV.

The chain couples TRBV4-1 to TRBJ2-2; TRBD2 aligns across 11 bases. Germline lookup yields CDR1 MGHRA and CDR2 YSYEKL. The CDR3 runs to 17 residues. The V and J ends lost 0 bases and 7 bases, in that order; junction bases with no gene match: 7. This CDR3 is CASSQEGSSGGIGELFF. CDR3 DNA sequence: TGCGCCAGCAGCCAAGAAGGGTCTAGCGGGGGGATCGGGGAGCTGTTTTTT.

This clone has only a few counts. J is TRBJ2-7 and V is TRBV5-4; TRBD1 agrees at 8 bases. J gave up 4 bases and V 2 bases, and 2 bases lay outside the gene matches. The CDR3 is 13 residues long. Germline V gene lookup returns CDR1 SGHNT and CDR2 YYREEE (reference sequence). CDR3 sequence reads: CASSFRGRYEQYF. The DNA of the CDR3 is TGTGCCAGCAGCTTCAGGGGGCGATACGAGCAGTACTTC.

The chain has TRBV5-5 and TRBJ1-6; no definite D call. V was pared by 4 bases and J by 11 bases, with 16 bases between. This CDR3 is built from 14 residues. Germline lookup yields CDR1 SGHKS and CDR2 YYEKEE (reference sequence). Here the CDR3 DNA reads TGTGCCAGCAGCCACGAGGGAGTATTGACACCCCTCCACTTT. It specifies CASSHEGVLTPLHF. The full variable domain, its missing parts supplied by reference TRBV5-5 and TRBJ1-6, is DAGVTQSPTHLIKTRGQQVTLRCSPISGHKSVSWYQQVLGQGPQFIFQYYEKEERGRGNFPDRFSARQFPNYSSELNVNALLLGDSALYLCASSHEGVLTPLHFGNGTRLTVT.

CDR3 residues: CASSPLRISTDTQYF. The CDR3 bases are TGTGCCAGCTCACCTCTCAGGATTAGCACAGATACGCAGTATTTT. The rearrangement uses TRBV18 and TRBJ2-3; D unclear. V was cut by 3 bases and J by 0 bases, with 10 bases left in between. Per the germline V gene, CDR1 is KGHSH and CDR2 is LQKENI. CDR3 length: 15 residues.

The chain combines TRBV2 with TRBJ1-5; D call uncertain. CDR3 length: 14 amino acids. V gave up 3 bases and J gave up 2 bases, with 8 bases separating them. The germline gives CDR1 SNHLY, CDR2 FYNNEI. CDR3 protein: CASSDKPGNQPQHF. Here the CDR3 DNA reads TGTGCCAGCAGTGACAAGCCTGGCAATCAGCCCCAGCATTTT.

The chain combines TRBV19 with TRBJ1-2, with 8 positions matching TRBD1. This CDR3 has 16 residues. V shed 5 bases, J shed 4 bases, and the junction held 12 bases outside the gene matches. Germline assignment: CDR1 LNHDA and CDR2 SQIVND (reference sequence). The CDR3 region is CASSRAGGGGIYGYTF. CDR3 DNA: TGTGCCAGTAGTCGGGCAGGGGGCGGAGGTATCTATGGCTACACCTTC.

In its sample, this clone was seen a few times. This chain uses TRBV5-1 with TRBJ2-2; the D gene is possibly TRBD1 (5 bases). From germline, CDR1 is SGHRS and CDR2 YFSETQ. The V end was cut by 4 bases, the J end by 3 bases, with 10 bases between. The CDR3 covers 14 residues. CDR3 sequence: CASSVKGYTGELFF. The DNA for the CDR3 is TGCGCCAGCAGCGTGAAGGGGTACACCGGGGAGCTGTTTTTT.

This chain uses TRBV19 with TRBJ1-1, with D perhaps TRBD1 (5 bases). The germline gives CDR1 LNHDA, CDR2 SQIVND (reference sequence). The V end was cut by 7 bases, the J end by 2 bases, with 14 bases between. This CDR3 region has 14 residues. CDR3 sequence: CASTNWGRNTEAFF. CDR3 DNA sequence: TGTGCCAGTACCAATTGGGGCAGAAACACTGAAGCTTTCTTT. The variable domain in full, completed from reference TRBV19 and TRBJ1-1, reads DGGITQSPKYLFRKEGQNVTLSCEQNLNHDAMYWYRQDPGQGLRLIYYSQIVNDFQKGDIAEGYSVSREKKESFPLTVTSAQKNPTAFYLCASTNWGRNTEAFFGQGTRLTVV.

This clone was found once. The CDR3 reads CASSLLDRDLEQYF. The CDR3 DNA reads as TGTGCCAGCAGCTTACTAGACAGGGACTTGGAGCAGTACTTC. The chain combines TRBV7-9 with TRBJ2-7; a possible D gene is TRBD1 (7 bases). The CDR3 spans 14 residues. Looked up from germline, CDR1 is SEHNR and CDR2 is FQNEAQ (reference sequence). V lost 2 bases and J lost 7, with 15 bases in between. The full variable domain, its missing parts supplied by reference TRBV7-9 and TRBJ2-7, is DTGVSQNPRHKITKRGQNVTFRCDPISEHNRLYWYRQTLGQGPEFLTYFQNEAQLEKSRLLSDRFSAERPKGSFSTLEIQRTEQGDSAMYLCASSLLDRDLEQYFGPGTRLTVT.

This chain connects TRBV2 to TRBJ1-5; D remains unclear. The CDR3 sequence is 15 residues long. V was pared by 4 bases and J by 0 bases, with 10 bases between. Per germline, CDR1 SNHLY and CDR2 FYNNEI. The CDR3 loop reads CASSVRYYSNQPQHF. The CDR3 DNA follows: TGTGCCAGCAGTGTACGCTATTATAGCAATCAGCCCCAGCATTTT. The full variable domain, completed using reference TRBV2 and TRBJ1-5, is EPEVTQTPSHQVTQMGQEVILRCVPISNHLYFYWYRQILGQKVEFLVSFYNNEISEKSEIFDDQFSVERPDGSNFTLKIRSTKLEDSAMYFCASSVRYYSNQPQHFGDGTRLSIL.

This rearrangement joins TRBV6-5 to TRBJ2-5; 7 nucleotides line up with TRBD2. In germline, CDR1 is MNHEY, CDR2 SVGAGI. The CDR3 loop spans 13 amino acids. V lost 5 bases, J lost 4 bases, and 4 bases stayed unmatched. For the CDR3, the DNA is TGTGCCAGCAGTAGGACTAGAGGAGAGACCCAGTACTTC. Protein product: CASSRTRGETQYF.

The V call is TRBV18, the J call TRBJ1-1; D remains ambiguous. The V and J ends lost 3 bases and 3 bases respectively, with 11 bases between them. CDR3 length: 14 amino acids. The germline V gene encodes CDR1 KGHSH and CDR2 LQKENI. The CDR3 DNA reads TGTGCCAGCTCACCCTCGCGAGAGGACACTGAAGCTTTCTTT. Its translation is CASSPSREDTEAFF.

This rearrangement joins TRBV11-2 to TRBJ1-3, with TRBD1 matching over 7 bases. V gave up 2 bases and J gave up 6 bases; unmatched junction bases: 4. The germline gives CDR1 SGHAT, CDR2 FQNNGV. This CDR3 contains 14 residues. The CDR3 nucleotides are TGTGCCAGCAGCTTAAGGCAGGGGGTAAACACCATATATTTT. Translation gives CASSLRQGVNTIYF. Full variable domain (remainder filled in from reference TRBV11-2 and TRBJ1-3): EAGVAQSPRYKIIEKRQSVAFWCNPISGHATLYWYQQILGQGPKLLIQFQNNGVVDDSQLPKDRFSAERLKGVDSTLKIQPAKLEDSAVYLCASSLRQGVNTIYFGEGSWLTVV.

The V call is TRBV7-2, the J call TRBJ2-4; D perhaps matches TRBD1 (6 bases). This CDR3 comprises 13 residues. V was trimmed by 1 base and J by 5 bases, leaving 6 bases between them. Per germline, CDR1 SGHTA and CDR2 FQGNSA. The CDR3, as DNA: TGTGCCAGCAGCTTAGGACAGGAAAACATTCAGTACTTC. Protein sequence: CASSLGQENIQYF. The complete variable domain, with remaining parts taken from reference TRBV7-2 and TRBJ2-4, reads GAGVSQSPSNKVTEKGKDVELRCDPISGHTALYWYRQSLGQGLEFLIYFQGNSAPDKSGLPSDRFSAERTGGSVSTLTIQRTQQEDSAVYLCASSLGQENIQYFGAGTRLSVL.

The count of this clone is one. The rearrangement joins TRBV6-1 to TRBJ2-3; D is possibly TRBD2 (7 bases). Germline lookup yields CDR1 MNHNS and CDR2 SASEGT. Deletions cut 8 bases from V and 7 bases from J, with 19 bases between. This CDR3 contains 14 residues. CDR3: CASARGGGRHTQYF. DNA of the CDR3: TGTGCCAGCGCTAGAGGGGGGGGGCGGCATACGCAGTATTTT.

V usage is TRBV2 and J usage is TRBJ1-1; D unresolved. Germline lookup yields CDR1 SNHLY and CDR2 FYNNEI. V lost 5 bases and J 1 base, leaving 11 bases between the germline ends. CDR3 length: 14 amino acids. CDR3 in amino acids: CASSPRWRNTEAFF. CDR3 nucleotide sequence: TGTGCCAGCAGTCCTAGATGGAGGAACACTGAAGCTTTCTTT.